The rows below give T cell receptor beta chains drawn from one sample of a study of CD8+ T cells in alopecia areata. Some clones are missing from TCRdb's copy, which holds only in-frame ones; the method was immunoSEQ multiplex PCR. Of 170,000 or so clones detected, about three fifths appear once; the ten largest clones hold 0.9% to 1%. Sequencing used CD4+ T cells sorted from blood, obtained at week 4, from a patient treated with tofacitinib. Receptors originate from a human donor with alopecia areata. CDR3s include the opening cysteine and the closing phenylalanine or tryptophan. The D gene is left open where the match is weak. Only part of the rows carry a size: once, few, many, or a class if the clone is expanded.

d_call,v_call,clone_size,j_call,cdr3_nt,cdr3_aa
.,TRBV29-1,few,TRBJ2-7,TGCAGCGTTATTTCGAGAAGCTCCTACGAGCAGTACTTC,CSVISRSSYEQYF
.,TRBV30,.,TRBJ1-5,TGTGCCTGGAGTCCCCTCAATCCGGGGCAGCCCCAGCATTTT,CAWSPLNPGQPQHF
TRBD2,TRBV27,.,TRBJ2-5,TGTGCCAGCAGTCAGCGGGGGGAAGAGACCCAGTACTTC,CASSQRGEETQYF
TRBD1,TRBV7-2,.,TRBJ2-7,TGTGCCAGCAGCAGTCGGGACAGGGGCTACGAGCAGTACTTC,CASSSRDRGYEQYF
.,TRBV6-5,.,TRBJ1-1,TGTGCCAGCAGCCCACGGGCGATGAACACTGAAGCTTTCTTT,CASSPRAMNTEAFF
.,TRBV30,.,TRBJ1-5,TGTGCCTGGAGTGTAAAGCAGGGGCGAGGCCAGCCCCAGCATTTT,CAWSVKQGRGQPQHF
.,TRBV29-1,.,TRBJ2-7,TGCAGCGGAACCAGGGTTGGGGGGGAGCAGTACTTC,CSGTRVGGEQYF
.,TRBV6-5,few,TRBJ2-5,TGTGCCAGCAGTTACGGACAGAGACCGGGCGAAGAGACCCAGTACTTC,CASSYGQRPGEETQYF
.,TRBV21-1,.,TRBJ2-3,TGTGCCAGCAGTCCCCGAGGGAGGGAAGATACGCAGTATTTT,CASSPRGREDTQYF
.,TRBV5-1,few,TRBJ2-1,TGCGCCAGCAGCTCACGGACAGCGAACAATGAGCAGTTCTTC,CASSSRTANNEQFF
.,TRBV29-1,.,TRBJ1-1,TGCAGCGTTGATTGGGGGGTTCGCACTGAAGCTTTCTTT,CSVDWGVRTEAFF
.,TRBV6-5,.,TRBJ1-1,TGTGCCAGCAACCCCGACGGAAACACTGAAGCTTTCTTT,CASNPDGNTEAFF
TRBD1,TRBV30,few,TRBJ2-7,TGTGCCTGGAACCCCCAGGCGACAGGGGGCGAGCAGTACTTC,CAWNPQATGGEQYF
TRBD1,TRBV29-1,once,TRBJ2-5,TGCAGCGTTGGGGACAGGGGGGAGACCCAGTACTTC,CSVGDRGETQYF
.,TRBV2,.,TRBJ1-2,TGTGCCAGCAGTGGGGGCCAGCCGCCCTATGGCTACACCTTC,CASSGGQPPYGYTF
TRBD1,TRBV14,.,TRBJ2-5,TGTGCCAGCAGCGCAGGGGGCCTGAAGACCCAGTACTTC,CASSAGGLKTQYF
.,TRBV5-1,.,TRBJ1-1,TGCGCCAGCAGCTTGGCCGGACGGAACACTGAAGCTTTCTTT,CASSLAGRNTEAFF
TRBD2,TRBV2,.,TRBJ2-2,TGTGCCAGCATGAAAGGGACTAGCGGGGGCAACACCGGGGAGCTGTTTTTT,CASMKGTSGGNTGELFF
TRBD2,TRBV29-1,.,TRBJ2-7,TGCAGCGTTGAAGCGGTAGGAGCGGGGGTTACCGAGCAGTACTTC,CSVEAVGAGVTEQYF
.,TRBV30,few,TRBJ1-5,TGTGCCTGGAGTGTAATCTCGGGGATGCAGCCCCAGCATTTT,CAWSVISGMQPQHF
.,TRBV13,few,TRBJ2-7,TGTGCCAGCAGCTCGGGACTTTCCTACGAGCAGTACTTC,CASSSGLSYEQYF
.,TRBV5-1,.,TRBJ1-1,TGCGCCAGCAGCTCGGAGGGACCGAACACTGAAGCTTTCTTT,CASSSEGPNTEAFF
.,TRBV30,.,TRBJ2-2,TGTGCCTGGAGTGTAGAGGATCGCACCGGGGAGCTGTTTTTT,CAWSVEDRTGELFF
.,TRBV2,once,TRBJ1-4,TGTGCCAGCAGTGTGGAGGCCTCAACTAATGAAAAACTGTTTTTT,CASSVEASTNEKLFF
.,TRBV29-1,.,TRBJ2-7,TGCAGCGCAGAGGGGCACTCCTACGAGCAGTACTTC,CSAEGHSYEQYF
TRBD2,TRBV7-2,.,TRBJ2-7,TGTGCCAGCAGCGAAGCGGGGCCCTACGAGCAGTACTTC,CASSEAGPYEQYF
TRBD2,TRBV11-2,.,TRBJ2-1,TGTGCCAGCAGCTTAGGACTAGCGGGGCCCTACAATGAGCAGTTCTTC,CASSLGLAGPYNEQFF
.,TRBV7-9,few,TRBJ2-1,TGTGCCAGCAGCTTGAACAGGCCCAATGAGCAGTTCTTC,CASSLNRPNEQFF
.,TRBV30,.,TRBJ1-2,TGTGCCTGGATCGAGGCTAACTATGGCTACACCTTC,CAWIEANYGYTF
.,TRBV30,once,TRBJ1-1,TGTGCCTGGGTACGGGGGTACACTGAAGCTTTCTTT,CAWVRGYTEAFF
TRBD2,TRBV9,once,TRBJ2-5,TGTGCCAGCAGCGTAAGGACTAGCGGTTTGGAGACCCAGTACTTC,CASSVRTSGLETQYF
.,TRBV5-1,.,TRBJ2-7,TGCGCCAGCAGCTTGGGTGGCAGGAGCGAGCAGTACTTC,CASSLGGRSEQYF
.,TRBV29-1,few,TRBJ2-4,TGCAGCTTCCTGGGGGCAGGGGCCCTTCAGTACTTC,CSFLGAGALQYF
.,TRBV5-4,.,TRBJ2-5,TGTGCCAGCAGCCCGGGACTCAAAGAGACCCAGTACTTC,CASSPGLKETQYF
.,TRBV19,.,TRBJ2-1,TGTGCCAGTAGTAGGATGAATGAGCAGTTCTTC,CASSRMNEQFF
.,TRBV10-3,.,TRBJ1-5,TGTGCCATCAGTGAGTCTACGGCCGTGAGTCAGCCCCAGCATTTT,CAISESTAVSQPQHF
.,TRBV7-8,few,TRBJ1-5,TGTGCCAGCAGCCCCGTACTGGGGGGAGGCCAGCCCCAGCATTTT,CASSPVLGGGQPQHF
TRBD1,TRBV2,.,TRBJ2-1,TGTGCCAGCATTGGGACAGGGGGATCCAATGAGCAGTTCTTC,CASIGTGGSNEQFF
.,TRBV30,.,TRBJ2-5,TGTGCCTGGAGTGTATTAGACCCTGGGACCCAGTACTTC,CAWSVLDPGTQYF
TRBD1,TRBV18,.,TRBJ1-2,TGTGCCAGCTCACGGACAGGCGGCTATGGCTACACCTTC,CASSRTGGYGYTF
.,TRBV5-1,.,TRBJ1-5,TGCGCCAGCAGTTACGACGGGGATAGCAATCAGCCCCAGCATTTT,CASSYDGDSNQPQHF
.,TRBV29-1,.,TRBJ1-4,TGCAGCGCGGGGGAGCCAAGTGAAAAACTGTTTTTT,CSAGEPSEKLFF
.,TRBV15,.,TRBJ2-1,TGTGCCACCAGCAGAGGGGGACTTGACAATGAGCAGTTCTTC,CATSRGGLDNEQFF
TRBD1,TRBV11-2,.,TRBJ1-1,TGTGCCAGCAGCTTCGTCGAGGGGGCGCGGGGCACTGAAGCTTTCTTT,CASSFVEGARGTEAFF
.,TRBV30,.,TRBJ1-5,TGTGCCTGGAGTAGAGGGGGAGCGGGCAATCAGCCCCAGCATTTT,CAWSRGGAGNQPQHF
.,TRBV7-8,.,TRBJ1-5,TGTGCCAGCAGCTTAGTCGGAGGGGTTCAGCCCCAGCATTTT,CASSLVGGVQPQHF
.,TRBV27,.,TRBJ1-2,TGTGCCAGCAGGGACCGGGACACCGTTTATGGCTACACCTTC,CASRDRDTVYGYTF
TRBD1,TRBV5-4,.,TRBJ1-2,TGTGCCAGCAGCTTGGACGGACAGGGGCCAGTCTATGGCTACACCTTC,CASSLDGQGPVYGYTF
TRBD1,TRBV29-1,few,TRBJ2-7,TGCAGCGTTGATACAGGGGAGATAAAGCGGGAGCAGTACTTC,CSVDTGEIKREQYF
TRBD1,TRBV4-3,.,TRBJ2-5,TGCGCCAGCAGCCACAACAGGGGAGAGACCCAGTACTTC,CASSHNRGETQYF
.,TRBV25-1,.,TRBJ2-3,TGTGCCAGCACCCAGGAGGCCACCACAGATACGCAGTATTTT,CASTQEATTDTQYF
.,TRBV29-1,once,TRBJ2-4,TGCAGCGCTAGTGTGGACCGAAACATTCAGTACTTC,CSASVDRNIQYF
TRBD2,TRBV29-1,few,TRBJ2-2,TGCAGCGCCGGCGGGGGAGGGAACACCGGGGAGCTGTTTTTT,CSAGGGGNTGELFF
TRBD1,TRBV30,.,TRBJ2-1,TGTGCCTGGAGTGTACTGGGACAGTCGTACAATGAGCAGTTCTTC,CAWSVLGQSYNEQFF
.,TRBV5-4,.,TRBJ1-1,TGTGCCAGCAGCTCCCACGACACTGAAGCTTTCTTT,CASSSHDTEAFF
.,TRBV2,once,TRBJ1-5,TGTGCCAGCAGTGAAGATACGACAGAGGAGCCCCAGCATTTT,CASSEDTTEEPQHF
.,TRBV25-1,.,TRBJ1-1,TGTGCCAGCAGTGATGGAGGGTGGGGGAGAAGAGCTTTCTTT,CASSDGGWGRRAFF
.,TRBV15,.,TRBJ2-4,TGTGCCACCAGCCAGGGGCTGCTCCTTAAAAACATTCAGTACTTC,CATSQGLLLKNIQYF
.,TRBV30,.,TRBJ1-2,TGTGCCTGGAGTAAAGGGGCGTCTAGCACCTTC,CAWSKGASSTF
.,TRBV5-1,few,TRBJ2-3,TGCGCCAGCAGCATACAACAGGGAGATACGCAGTATTTT,CASSIQQGDTQYF